The sequence of this T cell receptor (beta chain) was determined in a study of Ad26.COV2.S vaccination and SARS-CoV-2 variants. Sample treatment: roughly 20 received Ad26.COV2.S at low or high dose, single or two shots; a few received placebo; per-sample allocation not given. Following the first vaccine or placebo injection, samples were taken on day 63. Generated by immunoSEQ multiplex PCR, the TCRdb table keeps only in-frame clones and is missing some. The repertoire holds about 370,000 clones, approximately 86% seen once, with under 3.5% in the top ten. This clone was observed a single time. The CDR3 is 12 amino acids. CDR1 SNHLY and CDR2 FYNNEI come from the germline V gene. With 5 bases clipped from V and 11 bases from J, the junction kept 7 bases outside the gene matches.

The rearrangement uses TRBV2 and TRBJ1-1; 8 bases align to TRBD1. This clonotype was obtained from a person between 18 and 60 years old who received the Ad26.COV2.S COVID-19 vaccine or a placebo. Sequenced material: peripheral blood, taken in a trial of Ad26.COV2.S vaccine versus placebo. In DNA, the CDR3 is TGTGCCAGCAGTTACGCGGACAGGGCGGCTTTCTTT. Amino acids: CASSYADRAAFF. Full variable domain (remainder filled in from reference TRBV2 and TRBJ1-1): EPEVTQTPSHQVTQMGQEVILRCVPISNHLYFYWYRQILGQKVEFLVSFYNNEISEKSEIFDDQFSVERPDGSNFTLKIRSTKLEDSAMYFCASSYADRAAFFGQGTRLTVV.